What follows are 19 T cell receptor beta chains derived from one specimen sequenced in a study of blood T cell repertoires in COVID-19 (dated by TCRdb to the early 2020s). Libraries were built with the immunoSEQ multiplex PCR assay. Not all clones reach the TCRdb copy of this immuneACCESS table, which keeps in-frame sequences only. Checked studies attribute under half of the gap to unresolved V genes and leave the rest unexplained. This sample is represented by some 190,000 clones; 89% of them were singletons. The ten top clones hold under 2.5% of the sample. Sequences were obtained from PBMCs or T cells enriched from blood (not recorded which). The origin of the receptors is a woman in her thirties or forties with acute COVID-19.

With regard to this clone: Distinct nucleotide sequences in the sample also encode this CDR3. V usage is TRBV18 and J usage is TRBJ2-5; no reliable D call. This CDR3 contains 13 residues. From germline, CDR1 is KGHSH and CDR2 LQKENI. Trimming cost V 3 bases and J 1 base, with 6 bases left between them. CDR3: CASSPGLQETQYF. The CDR3 DNA follows: TGTGCCAGCTCACCGGGCCTCCAAGAGACCCAGTACTTC.

In the case of this clone: Within the sample, other DNA sequences also encode this same CDR3. This rearrangement joins TRBV5-4 to TRBJ2-3, with TRBD2 matching 14 bases. This CDR3 comprises 16 residues. J gave up 4 bases and V 5 bases, and 6 bases lay outside the gene matches. Per germline, CDR1 SGHNT and CDR2 YYREEE (reference sequence). The CDR3 spells CASSSGLAGAADTQYF. CDR3 coding DNA: TGTGCCAGCAGTTCGGGACTAGCGGGAGCTGCAGATACGCAGTATTTT.

The chain is built from TRBV12-5 and TRBJ1-3, with D possibly matching TRBD1 (6 bases). The length of the CDR3 is 21 residues. The V gene's germline CDR1 is LGHNT and CDR2 FRNRAP. The V and J ends lost 0 bases and 4 bases respectively, with 28 bases between them. CDR3 loop: CASGLVARPYTDRTSGNTIYF. CDR3 sequence (DNA): TGTGCTAGTGGTTTGGTGGCAAGACCTTATACCGACAGGACTTCAGGAAACACCATATATTTT.

This clone has just a few counts. This chain joins TRBV7-2 and TRBJ2-7, with unresolved D. Germline lookup yields CDR1 SGHTA and CDR2 FQGNSA. This CDR3 is 13 amino acids long. The V end was cut by 4 bases, the J end by 0 bases, with 7 bases between. CDR3 bases: TGTGCCAGCAGCTCCTCCAGCTCCTACGAGCAGTACTTC. Protein product: CASSSSSSYEQYF.

J is TRBJ2-3 and V is TRBV3-1 (or the pseudogene TRBV3-2); D gene uncertain. CDR3 length equals 15 residues. Germline CDR1 is LGHDT and CDR2 is YNNKEL (reference sequence). Trimming took 0 bases from V and 2 from J, leaving 9 bases between them. The CDR3 DNA sequence: TGTGCCAGCAGCCAAGACTATACTTTCACAGATACGCAGTATTTT. Amino acid sequence: CASSQDYTFTDTQYF.

The chain carries TRBV11-2 and TRBJ1-6, with 10 bases that match TRBD1. The CDR3 contains 19 residues. Germline V gene sequence: CDR1 SGHAT, CDR2 FQNNGV. Unmatched junction bases numbered 11, after V lost 5 bases and J lost 1 base. The CDR3 sequence: CASSPPTGGGLSYNSPLHF. The CDR3 DNA sequence: TGTGCCAGCAGCCCCCCGACAGGGGGCGGTTTATCCTATAATTCACCCCTCCACTTT.

The chain recombines TRBV11-2 with TRBJ2-1, with D perhaps TRBD2 (6 bases). V gave up 5 bases and J gave up 7 bases, with 18 bases separating them. Germline CDR1 SGHAT, CDR2 FQNNGV. This CDR3 is 15 amino acids long. The CDR3 reads CASSTGGLSGNEQFF. Written as DNA, the CDR3 is TGTGCCAGCAGCACCGGAGGACTAAGTGGAAATGAGCAGTTCTTC.

This clone was seen a single time. The V and J genes are TRBV3-1 (or the pseudogene TRBV3-2) and TRBJ2-2; TRBD1 agrees at 7 bases. The CDR3 extends over 17 amino acids. Germline values: CDR1 LGHDT, CDR2 YNNKEL (reference sequence). V shed 1 base, J shed 8 bases, and the junction held 13 bases outside the gene matches. CDR3 in DNA: TGTGCCAGCAGCCAAGGTTCGCGGACAGGTCTGAGGGGGGAGCTGTTTTTT. This codes for CASSQGSRTGLRGELFF.

The genes are TRBV2 and TRBJ2-5; 8 bases are shared with TRBD1. The germline V gene encodes CDR1 SNHLY and CDR2 FYNNEI. The ends lost 6 bases at V and 0 bases at J; junction bases unmatched: 6. The CDR3 sequence is 15 residues long. The CDR3 sequence: CASRGGQGHQETQYF. The CDR3 nucleotides read TGTGCCAGCAGGGGAGGACAGGGACACCAAGAGACCCAGTACTTC.

This clone showed up just once. The V gene is TRBV19, the J gene TRBJ2-5; D possibly corresponds to TRBD2 (7 bases). Trimming pared 0 bases from V and 4 bases from J, leaving 18 bases between. This CDR3 has 17 amino acids. The germline V gene encodes CDR1 LNHDA and CDR2 SQIVND (reference sequence). CDR3 loop: CASSIEGPGGHGETQYF. The CDR3 bases are TGTGCCAGTAGTATAGAGGGCCCCGGGGGGCACGGAGAGACCCAGTACTTC.

The chain carries TRBV9 and TRBJ2-5, with TRBD2 identical over 10 bases. The CDR3 is made up of 16 amino acids. Germline V CDR1 and CDR2: SGDLS, YYNGEE. Unmatched junction bases numbered 4, after V lost 0 bases and J lost 2 bases. The CDR3 nucleotides read TGTGCCAGCAGCGTAGGACTAGCGGGCCCTCAAGAGACCCAGTACTTC. Translation: CASSVGLAGPQETQYF.

The chain has TRBV6-1 and TRBJ1-3; D gene uncertain. Trimming removed 2 bases at V and 0 bases at J, with 5 bases between. The CDR3 has 14 residues. In germline, CDR1 is MNHNS, CDR2 SASEGT. Here the CDR3 DNA reads TGTGCCAGCAGTGAATCGGGCTCTGGAAACACCATATATTTT. Protein product: CASSESGSGNTIYF.

V is TRBV27 and J is TRBJ2-1, with D possibly TRBD1 on 6 matching bases. Germline V gives CDR1 MNHEY, CDR2 SMNVEV (reference sequence). CDR3 length equals 13 residues. Trimming left V 2 bases short and J 7 bases short, with 9 bases between. This CDR3 reads CASSLRTGNEQFF. The DNA for the CDR3 is TGTGCCAGCAGTTTACGAACAGGGAATGAGCAGTTCTTC.

The rearrangement joins TRBV6-5 to TRBJ1-3, with 7 bases matching TRBD1. The CDR3 contains 16 residues. Unmatched junction bases numbered 4, after V lost 0 bases and J lost 2 bases. Germline loops: CDR1 MNHEY, CDR2 SVGAGI. This CDR3 is CASSYSGQGAGNTIYF. CDR3 nucleotide sequence: TGTGCCAGCAGTTACTCCGGTCAGGGGGCTGGAAACACCATATATTTT.

The chain combines TRBV5-6 with TRBJ2-7; a weak D match, TRBD2 (5 bases). Per germline, CDR1 SGHDT and CDR2 YYEEEE. There are 14 residues in the CDR3. The V end lost 6 bases, the J end lost 1 base, and 14 bases lay between the germline ends. CDR3 protein: CASTNYGVSYEQYF. For the CDR3, the DNA is TGTGCCAGCACCAACTACGGGGTTTCCTACGAGCAGTACTTC.

The V and J genes are TRBV5-1 and TRBJ1-2, with a weak D call TRBD1 (5 bases). The germline gives CDR1 SGHRS, CDR2 YFSETQ. Trimming cost V 0 bases and J 4 bases, with 10 bases left between them. The CDR3 spans 14 residues. The DNA of the CDR3 is TGCGCCAGCAGCTTGGACCCGACAGTCTATGGCTACACCTTC. Translated: CASSLDPTVYGYTF.

This clone appeared a few times. J is TRBJ2-2 and V is TRBV7-9, with 11 bases identical to TRBD1. This CDR3 contains 15 residues. Germline V lookup: CDR1 SEHNR, CDR2 FQNEAQ (reference sequence). The V and J ends lost 5 bases and 5 bases, in that order; junction bases with no gene match: 4. Here the CDR3 reads CASSPGTGGTGELFF. CDR3 in DNA: TGTGCCAGCAGCCCCGGGACAGGGGGGACCGGGGAGCTGTTTTTT.

V gene TRBV6-5 combines with J gene TRBJ2-5; D unresolved. V was clipped by 5 bases and J by 5 bases, with 9 bases between them. Germline V CDR1 and CDR2: MNHEY, SVGAGI. CDR3 length: 12 amino acids. CDR3 loop: CASSPRRETQYF. Written as DNA, the CDR3 is TGTGCCAGCAGTCCCCGCCGGGAGACCCAGTACTTC.

The chain couples TRBV4-1 to TRBJ2-2; D is unresolved. Germline lookup yields CDR1 MGHRA and CDR2 YSYEKL. Trimming took off 1 base at V and 0 bases at J, with 15 bases between the two ends. The CDR3 runs to 18 residues. CDR3 in amino acids: CASSQGGIQFANTGELFF. CDR3 nucleotides: TGCGCCAGCAGCCAAGGTGGCATCCAGTTCGCGAACACCGGGGAGCTGTTTTTT.